This T cell receptor beta chain was recovered during a study of T cell repertoires in cytomegalovirus infection. The germline gives CDR1 SGDLS, CDR2 YYNGEE. The V end lost 0 bases, the J end lost 4 bases, and 4 bases lay between the germline ends. CDR3 length: 12 amino acids. Overall study findings and caveats: The study found HLA-C-restricted CMV-specific TCR beta clonotypes dominating the ex vivo response.

TCRdb used MiXCR to reprocess the reads, holding one entry per CDR3 protein. The sample lists approximately 730,000 distinct CDR3 sequences, almost 30% occurring once. This clonotype occurred once. Its antigen is as yet unknown. This receptor was identified in a human donor in good health (CMV status not recorded). Some clones in this sample may be carry-over from other donors' samples. V gene TRBV9 combines with J gene TRBJ1-1; no clear D. The source material was cultured CD8+ T cells from PBMCs, sampled from culture after CMV antigen stimulation. The CDR3 DNA is TGTGCCAGCAGCGTAGACCTCACTGAAGCTTTCTTT. This codes for CASSVDLTEAFF.